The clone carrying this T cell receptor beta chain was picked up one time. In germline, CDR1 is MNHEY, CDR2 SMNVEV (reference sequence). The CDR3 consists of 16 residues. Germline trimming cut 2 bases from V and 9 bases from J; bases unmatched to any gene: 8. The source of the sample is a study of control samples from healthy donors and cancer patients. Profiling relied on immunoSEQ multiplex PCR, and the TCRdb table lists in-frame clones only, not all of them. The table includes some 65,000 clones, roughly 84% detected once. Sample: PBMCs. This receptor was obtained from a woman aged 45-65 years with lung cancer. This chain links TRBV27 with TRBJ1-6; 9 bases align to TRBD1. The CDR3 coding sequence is TGTGCCAGCAGTTTAGACAGGGGGGAGTTAGGTTCACCCCTCCACTTT. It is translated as CASSLDRGELGSPLHF.